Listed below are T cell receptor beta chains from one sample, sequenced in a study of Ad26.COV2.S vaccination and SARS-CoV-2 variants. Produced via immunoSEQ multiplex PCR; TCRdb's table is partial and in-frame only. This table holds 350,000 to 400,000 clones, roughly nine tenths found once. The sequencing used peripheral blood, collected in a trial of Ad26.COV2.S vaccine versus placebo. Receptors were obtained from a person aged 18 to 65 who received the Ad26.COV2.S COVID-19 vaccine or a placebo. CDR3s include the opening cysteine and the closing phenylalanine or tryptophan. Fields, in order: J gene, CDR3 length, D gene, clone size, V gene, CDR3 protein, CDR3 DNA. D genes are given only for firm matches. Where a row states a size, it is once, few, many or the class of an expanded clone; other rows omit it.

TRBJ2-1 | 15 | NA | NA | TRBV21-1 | CASSKGEGQHNEQFF | TGTGCCAGCAGCAAAGGGGAGGGACAACACAATGAGCAGTTCTTC
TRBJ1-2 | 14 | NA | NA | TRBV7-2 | CASSLEGVSYGYTF | TGTGCCAGCAGCTTAGAAGGAGTATCCTATGGCTACACCTTC
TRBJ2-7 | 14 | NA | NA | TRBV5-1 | CASTSFGGGYEQYF | TGCGCCAGCACCTCCTTTGGCGGTGGCTACGAGCAGTACTTC
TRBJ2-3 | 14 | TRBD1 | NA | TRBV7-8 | CASSKRGQVDTQYF | TGTGCCAGCTCTAAAAGGGGGCAGGTAGATACGCAGTATTTT
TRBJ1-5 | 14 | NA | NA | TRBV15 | CATGADYSNQPQHF | TGTGCCACCGGGGCGGATTATAGCAATCAGCCCCAGCATTTT
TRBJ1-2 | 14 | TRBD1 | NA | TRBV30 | CAWSSGQGAVGYTF | TGTGCCTGGAGTTCGGGACAGGGCGCGGTCGGCTACACCTTC
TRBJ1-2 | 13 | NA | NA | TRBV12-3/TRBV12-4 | CASSLQANYGYTF | TGTGCCAGCAGCTTGCAAGCTAACTATGGCTACACCTTC
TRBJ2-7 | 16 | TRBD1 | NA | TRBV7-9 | CASSLVTGAPAYEQYF | TGTGCCAGCAGCTTAGTCACAGGGGCTCCTGCCTACGAGCAGTACTTC
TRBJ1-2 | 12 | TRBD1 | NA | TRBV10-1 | CASSGETGIYTF | TGCGCCAGCAGTGGGGAGACAGGGATCTACACCTTC
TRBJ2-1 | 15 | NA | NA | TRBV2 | CASSDFVVKDYEQFF | TGTGCCAGCAGTGACTTCGTTGTGAAAGATTATGAGCAGTTCTTC
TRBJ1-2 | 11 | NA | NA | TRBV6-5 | CASRGFGGYTF | TGTGCCAGTCGTGGGTTTGGGGGCTACACCTTC
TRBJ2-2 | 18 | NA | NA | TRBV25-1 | CASSEYSSVAGASGELFF | TGTGCCAGCAGTGAATATAGCAGCGTCGCAGGGGCATCCGGGGAGCTGTTTTTT
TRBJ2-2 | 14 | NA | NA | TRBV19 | CASSTNIGTGELFF | TGTGCCAGTAGCACAAATATCGGCACCGGGGAGCTGTTTTTT
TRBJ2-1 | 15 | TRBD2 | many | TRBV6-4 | CASSDRTGGYNEQFF | TGTGCCAGCAGTGACAGAACGGGGGGTTACAATGAGCAGTTCTTC
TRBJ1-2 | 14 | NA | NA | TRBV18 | CASSPPAGKFGYTF | TGTGCCAGCTCACCACCTGCGGGGAAATTCGGCTACACCTTC
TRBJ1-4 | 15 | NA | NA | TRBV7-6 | CASSLAAGFNEKLFF | TGTGCCAGCAGCTTAGCTGCAGGGTTTAATGAAAAACTGTTTTTT
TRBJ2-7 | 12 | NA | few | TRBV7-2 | CASSSTDYEQYF | TGTGCCAGCAGCTCCACCGATTACGAGCAGTACTTC
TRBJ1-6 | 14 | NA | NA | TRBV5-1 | CASSLGGPGPPLHF | TGCGCCAGCAGCTTGGGGGGTCCTGGGCCACCCCTCCACTTT
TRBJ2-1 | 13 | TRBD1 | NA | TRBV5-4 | CASSLGTGQEQFF | TGTGCCAGCAGCTTAGGGACAGGGCAAGAGCAGTTCTTC
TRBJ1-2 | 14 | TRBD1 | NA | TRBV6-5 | CASGGTGSGYGYTF | TGTGCCAGCGGGGGGACAGGATCAGGATATGGCTACACCTTC
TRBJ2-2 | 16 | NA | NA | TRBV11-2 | CASSPRSPTNTGELFF | TGTGCCAGCAGCCCGCGCAGCCCAACGAACACCGGGGAGCTGTTTTTT
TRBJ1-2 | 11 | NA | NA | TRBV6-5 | CASSGGYGYTF | TGTGCCAGCAGCGGTGGCTATGGCTACACCTTC
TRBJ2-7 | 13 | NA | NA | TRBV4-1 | CASSLTRVDEQYF | TGCGCCAGCAGCCTGACCAGAGTAGATGAGCAGTACTTC
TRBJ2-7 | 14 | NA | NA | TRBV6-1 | CASSEAGLGYEQYF | TGTGCCAGCAGTGAAGCGGGGCTCGGTTACGAGCAGTACTTC
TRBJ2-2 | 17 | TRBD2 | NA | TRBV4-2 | CASSQDSGGTWTGELFF | TGTGCCAGCAGCCAAGATAGCGGGGGGACGTGGACCGGGGAGCTGTTTTTT
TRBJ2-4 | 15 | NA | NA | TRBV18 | CASSPQTVAKNIQYF | TGTGCCAGCTCACCACAGACAGTAGCCAAAAACATTCAGTACTTC
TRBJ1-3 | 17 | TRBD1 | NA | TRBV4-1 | CASSRLPGQGSGNTIYF | TGCGCCAGCAGCCGCCTTCCGGGACAGGGAAGTGGAAACACCATATATTTT
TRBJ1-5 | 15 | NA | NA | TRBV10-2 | CASSAPGPGNQPQHF | TGCGCCAGCAGTGCCCCAGGTCCGGGCAATCAGCCCCAGCATTTT
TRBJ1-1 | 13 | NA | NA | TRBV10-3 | CAISEYRNTEAFF | TGTGCCATCAGTGAGTATCGGAACACTGAAGCTTTCTTT
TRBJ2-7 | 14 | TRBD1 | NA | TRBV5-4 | CASSPGTGGDEQYF | TGTGCCAGCAGCCCCGGGACAGGGGGCGACGAGCAGTACTTC
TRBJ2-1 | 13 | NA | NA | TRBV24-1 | CATSDGQNNEQFF | TGTGCCACCAGTGATGGGCAGAACAATGAGCAGTTCTTC
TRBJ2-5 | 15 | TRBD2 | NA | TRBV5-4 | CASSFGLADQETQYF | TGTGCCAGCAGCTTCGGACTAGCGGACCAAGAGACCCAGTACTTC
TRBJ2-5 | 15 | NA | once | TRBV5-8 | CASPESSGTGETQYF | TGTGCCAGCCCTGAGAGCTCAGGGACGGGGGAGACCCAGTACTTC
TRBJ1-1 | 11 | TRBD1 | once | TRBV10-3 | CAISQDREAFF | TGTGCCATCAGTCAGGACAGGGAAGCTTTCTTT
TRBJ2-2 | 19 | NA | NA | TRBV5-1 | CASSLGPSTTATNTGELFF | TGCGCCAGCAGCTTGGGACCTTCTACGACAGCTACGAACACCGGGGAGCTGTTTTTT
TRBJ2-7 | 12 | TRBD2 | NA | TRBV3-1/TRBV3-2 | CASSQGRGRKYF | TGTGCCAGCAGCCAAGGCCGCGGGAGGAAGTACTTC
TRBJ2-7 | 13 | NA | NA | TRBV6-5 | CASSARWRDEQYF | TGTGCCAGCTCCGCCCGGTGGCGGGACGAGCAGTACTTC
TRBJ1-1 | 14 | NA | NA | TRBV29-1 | CSVTPGHKNTEAFF | TGCAGCGTTACTCCGGGACACAAGAACACTGAAGCTTTCTTT
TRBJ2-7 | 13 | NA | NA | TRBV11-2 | CASSFNPVYEQYF | TGTGCCAGCAGCTTTAACCCTGTATACGAGCAGTACTTC
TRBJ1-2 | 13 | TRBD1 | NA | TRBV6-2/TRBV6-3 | CASSRDRVDGYTF | TGTGCCAGCAGCCGCGACAGGGTCGATGGCTACACCTTC
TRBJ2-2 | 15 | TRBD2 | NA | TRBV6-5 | CASRLAGGLSGELFF | TGTGCCAGCAGACTAGCGGGGGGGCTGAGCGGGGAGCTGTTTTTT
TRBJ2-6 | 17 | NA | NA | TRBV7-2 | CASSFSGTVLGANVLTF | TGTGCCAGCAGCTTTTCCGGAACTGTGCTTGGGGCCAACGTCCTGACTTTC
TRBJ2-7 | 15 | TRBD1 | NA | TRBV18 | CASSTTGQGAYEQYF | TGTGCCAGCTCAACAACGGGACAGGGGGCCTACGAGCAGTACTTC
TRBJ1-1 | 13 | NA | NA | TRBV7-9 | CASSLRGNTEAFF | TGTGCCAGCAGCTTACGCGGGAACACTGAAGCTTTCTTT
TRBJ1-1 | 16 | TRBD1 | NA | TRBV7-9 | CASSLPDRGVNTEAFF | TGTGCCAGCAGCCTCCCGGACAGGGGGGTGAACACTGAAGCTTTCTTT
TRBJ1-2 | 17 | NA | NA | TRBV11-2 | CASSRTDVRDTPYGYTF | TGTGCCAGCAGCCGGACCGATGTGCGGGACACACCTTATGGCTACACCTTC
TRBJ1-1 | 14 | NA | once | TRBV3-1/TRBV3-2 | CASSAGPQGTEAFF | TGTGCCAGCAGCGCGGGACCGCAGGGCACTGAAGCTTTCTTT
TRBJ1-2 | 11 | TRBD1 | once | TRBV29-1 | CSAGGNYGYTF | TGCAGCGCAGGGGGAAACTATGGCTACACCTTC
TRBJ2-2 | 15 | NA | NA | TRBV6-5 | CASSYFPHGTGELFF | TGTGCCAGCAGTTACTTCCCACATGGCACCGGGGAGCTGTTTTTT
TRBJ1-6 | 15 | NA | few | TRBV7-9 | CASSLLPGYNSPLHF | TGTGCCAGCAGCCTACTGCCAGGGTATAATTCACCCCTCCACTTT
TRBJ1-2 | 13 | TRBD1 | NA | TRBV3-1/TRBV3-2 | CASRTGGDYGYTF | TGTGCCAGCAGGACAGGGGGGGACTATGGCTACACCTTC
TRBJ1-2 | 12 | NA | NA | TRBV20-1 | CSASTGVYGYTF | TGCAGTGCTAGTACTGGGGTTTATGGCTACACCTTC
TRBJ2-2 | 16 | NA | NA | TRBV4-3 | CASSQDGTVNTGELFF | TGCGCCAGCAGCCAAGATGGGACCGTGAACACCGGGGAGCTGTTTTTT